The next 5 T cell receptor beta chains were all read from a single sample in a study of blood T cell repertoires in COVID-19. TCRdb keeps only in-frame clones here, not all; method: immunoSEQ multiplex PCR. In the table there are approximately 180,000 clones, about four fifths of which are singletons. Sequenced input: peripheral blood. Receptor source: a woman aged 80 or older with COVID-19, enrolled during active disease.

The rearrangement joins TRBV2 to TRBJ2-5; D may be TRBD1 (5 bases). The V end was cut by 6 bases, the J end by 3 bases, with 8 bases between. Germline assignment: CDR1 SNHLY and CDR2 FYNNEI. The CDR3 runs to 12 residues. The CDR3 nucleotides are TGTGCCAGCAGGGGCAGGGAAGAGACCCAGTACTTC. It yields the protein CASRGREETQYF.

This clone was detected a few times. J is TRBJ2-3 and V is TRBV6-2 or TRBV6-3, with TRBD1 matching 7 bases. J lost 2 bases, V lost 0 bases, and 11 bases had no gene match. This CDR3 contains 18 residues. Germline assignment: CDR1 MNHEY and CDR2 SVGEGT. DNA for the CDR3: TGTGCCAGCAGTTACTCGCGAACAGGGGCCGTGCTCACAGATACGCAGTATTTT. Protein product: CASSYSRTGAVLTDTQYF.

CDR3 nucleotide sequence: TGTGCCAGCGAGGACAGGCGATCTGGGGCCAACGTCCTGACTTTC. This codes for CASEDRRSGANVLTF. The J gene is TRBJ2-6, the V gene TRBV28; TRBD1 aligns across 7 bases. The CDR3 consists of 15 residues. V dropped 8 bases and J dropped 1; count of bases not matched to a gene: 5. The germline gives CDR1 MDHEN, CDR2 SYDVKM.

The chain joins TRBV7-6 to TRBJ2-2; possible D gene TRBD1, 5 bases. The V end was cut by 0 bases, the J end by 2 bases, with 13 bases between. This CDR3 is built from 17 residues. CDR1 is SGHVS and CDR2 is FNYEAQ in the germline V gene. The CDR3 spells CASSLAAQVFNTGELFF. The CDR3 DNA reads TGTGCCAGCAGCTTAGCCGCACAGGTTTTTAACACCGGGGAGCTGTTTTTT.

This clone was seen only a few times. The chain joins TRBV5-4 to TRBJ1-6; no definite D call. This CDR3 has 14 residues. The V gene lost 4 bases and the J gene lost 15 bases, with 20 bases spanning the gap. CDR1 and CDR2 (germline): SGHNT, YYREEE (reference sequence). The CDR3 DNA reads TGTGCCAGCAGCCCGGAGGGCGGTTTGGGCCTCCTCCACTTT. Protein sequence: CASSPEGGLGLLHF. The variable domain in full, with the rest retrieved from reference TRBV5-4 and TRBJ1-6, is ETGVTQSPTHLIKTRGQQVTLRCSSQSGHNTVSWYQQALGQGPQFIFQYYREEENGRGNFPPRFSGLQFPNYSSELNVNALELDDSALYLCASSPEGGLGLLHFGNGTRLTVT.